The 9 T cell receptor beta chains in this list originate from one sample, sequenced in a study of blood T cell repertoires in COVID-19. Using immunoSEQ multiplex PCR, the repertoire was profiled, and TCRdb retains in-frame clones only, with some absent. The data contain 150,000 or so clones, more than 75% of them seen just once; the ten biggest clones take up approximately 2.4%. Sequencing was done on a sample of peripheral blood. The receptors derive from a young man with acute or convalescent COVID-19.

This CDR3 is CAISEPGTGEVYGYTF. The CDR3 DNA sequence: TGTGCCATCAGTGAGCCAGGGACAGGGGAGGTCTATGGCTACACCTTC. This chain connects TRBV10-3 to TRBJ1-2, with 10 nucleotides matching TRBD1. CDR1 and CDR2 from the germline V gene are ENHRY and SYGVKD. The CDR3 sequence is 16 residues long. V trimming: 2 bases; J trimming: 4 bases; junction bases outside the gene matches: 7.

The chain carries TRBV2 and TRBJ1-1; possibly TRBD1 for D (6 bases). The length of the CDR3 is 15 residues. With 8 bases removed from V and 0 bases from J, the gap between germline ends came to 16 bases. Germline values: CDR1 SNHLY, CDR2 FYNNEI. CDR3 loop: CASLRTAFMNTEAFF. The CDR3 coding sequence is TGTGCCAGCCTACGGACAGCTTTCATGAACACTGAAGCTTTCTTT.

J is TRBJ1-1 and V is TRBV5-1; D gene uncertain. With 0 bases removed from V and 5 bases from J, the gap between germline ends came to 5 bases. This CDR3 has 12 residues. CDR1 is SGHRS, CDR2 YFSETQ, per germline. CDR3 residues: CASSLEQTEAFF. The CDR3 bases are TGCGCCAGCAGCTTGGAACAGACTGAAGCTTTCTTT.

CDR3 amino acids: CASSITGQTRGRAEAFF. The CDR3 DNA reads TGTGCCAGTAGTATAACCGGTCAGACCAGAGGAAGAGCTGAAGCTTTCTTT. This chain joins TRBV19 and TRBJ1-1, with unresolved D. Trimming left V 2 bases short and J 6 bases short, with 22 bases between. CDR3 size: 17 residues. CDR1 is LNHDA, CDR2 SQIVND, per germline (reference sequence).

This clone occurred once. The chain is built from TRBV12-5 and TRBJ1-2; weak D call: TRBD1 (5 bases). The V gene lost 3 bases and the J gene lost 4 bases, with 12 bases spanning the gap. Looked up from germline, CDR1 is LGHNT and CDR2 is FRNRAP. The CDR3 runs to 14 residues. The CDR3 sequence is CASGFSGGGYGYTF. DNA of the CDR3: TGTGCTAGTGGTTTCTCGGGGGGAGGCTATGGCTACACCTTC.

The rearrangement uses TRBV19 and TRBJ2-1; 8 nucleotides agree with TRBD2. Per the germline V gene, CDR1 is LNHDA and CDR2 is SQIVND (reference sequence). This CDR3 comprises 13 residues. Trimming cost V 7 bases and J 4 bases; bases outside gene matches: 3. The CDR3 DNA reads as TGTGCCAGTAACAAGCGGGGGTACAATGAGCAGTTCTTC. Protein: CASNKRGYNEQFF.

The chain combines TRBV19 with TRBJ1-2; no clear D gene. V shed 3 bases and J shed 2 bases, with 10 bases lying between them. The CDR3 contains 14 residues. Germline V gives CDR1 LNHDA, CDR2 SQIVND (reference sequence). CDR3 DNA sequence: TGTGCCAGTAGTATCCAGACTGCCAACTATGGCTACACCTTC. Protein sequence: CASSIQTANYGYTF. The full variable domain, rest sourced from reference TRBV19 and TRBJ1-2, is DGGITQSPKYLFRKEGQNVTLSCEQNLNHDAMYWYRQDPGQGLRLIYYSQIVNDFQKGDIAEGYSVSREKKESFPLTVTSAQKNPTAFYLCASSIQTANYGYTFGSGTRLTVV.

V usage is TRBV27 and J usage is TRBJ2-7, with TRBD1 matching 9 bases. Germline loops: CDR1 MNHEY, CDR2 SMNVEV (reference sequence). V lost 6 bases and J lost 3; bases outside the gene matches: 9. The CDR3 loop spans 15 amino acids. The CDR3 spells CASRMIQGAVYEQYF. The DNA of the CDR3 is TGTGCCAGCAGGATGATACAGGGGGCGGTCTACGAGCAGTACTTC.

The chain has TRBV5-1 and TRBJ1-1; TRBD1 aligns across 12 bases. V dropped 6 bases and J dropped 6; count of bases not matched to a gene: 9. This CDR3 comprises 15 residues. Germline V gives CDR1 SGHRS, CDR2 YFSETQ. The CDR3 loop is CASNELGQGAAEAFF. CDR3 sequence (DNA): TGCGCCAGCAACGAATTGGGACAGGGGGCGGCTGAAGCTTTCTTT.